What follows are 8 T cell receptor beta chains derived from one specimen sequenced in a study of immune evolution from preneoplasia to lung adenocarcinoma. Only in-frame clones appear in the TCRdb table, and some are missing; sequencing was by immunoSEQ multiplex PCR. The data contain 6,000 to 7,500 clones, over 65% of them seen just once; the ten biggest clones take up over 7.5%. Sequenced material: FFPE lung adenocarcinoma in situ tissue. The receptors were gathered from a donor at least 70 years old with lung adenocarcinoma.

The chain joins TRBV28 to TRBJ1-4, with D tentatively TRBD1 (5 bases). The CDR3 is 15 residues long. V lost 7 bases, J lost 7 bases, and 19 bases lay in between. Germline assignment: CDR1 MDHEN and CDR2 SYDVKM. CDR3 nucleotides: TGTGCCAGCACTCTGGCAGGAAAAGGGACTGAAAAACTGTTTTTT. Amino acids: CASTLAGKGTEKLFF.

This chain's CDR3 is CASSTGGYGLFF. The CDR3 coding sequence is TGTGCCAGCAGTACCGGGGGCTACGGGCTGTTTTTT. The chain couples TRBV28 to TRBJ2-2; D is tentatively TRBD1 or TRBD2 (6 bases each). The germline gives CDR1 MDHEN, CDR2 SYDVKM. The CDR3 consists of 12 residues. The V end lost 5 bases, the J end lost 13 bases, and 14 bases lay between the germline ends. Looking up the rest from reference TRBV28 and TRBJ2-2 gives the full variable domain: DVKVTQSSRYLVKRTGEKVFLECVQDMDHENMFWYRQDPGLGLRLIYFSYDVKMKEKGDIPEGYSVSREKKERFSLILESASTNQTSMYLCASSTGGYGLFFGEGSRLTVL.

The chain recombines TRBV19 with TRBJ1-1; possible D gene TRBD1, 6 bases. Trimming removed 3 bases at V and 4 bases at J, with 9 bases between. CDR1 is LNHDA and CDR2 is SQIVND in the germline V gene (reference sequence). This CDR3 is 13 amino acids long. The CDR3 DNA is TGTGCCAGTAGTATGTGGGGGCGCACTGAAGCTTTCTTT. This codes for CASSMWGRTEAFF.

The genes are TRBV13 and TRBJ2-2; 7 nucleotides align to TRBD1. The trim removed 7 bases at V and 1 base at J, leaving 3 bases unmatched. The CDR3 contains 14 residues. Per germline, CDR1 PRHDT and CDR2 FYEKMQ (reference sequence). The CDR3 DNA follows: TGTGCCAGCACGACAGGGAAGAACACCGGGGAGCTGTTTTTT. Encoded protein: CASTTGKNTGELFF. The full variable domain, its missing parts supplied by reference TRBV13 and TRBJ2-2, is AAGVIQSPRHLIKEKRETATLKCYPIPRHDTVYWYQQGPGQDPQFLISFYEKMQSDKGSIPDRFSAQQFSDYHSELNMSSLELGDSALYFCASTTGKNTGELFFGEGSRLTVL.

V is TRBV19 and J is TRBJ2-7; D gene uncertain. This CDR3 comprises 11 residues. V was cut by 6 bases and J by 0 bases, with 3 bases left in between. CDR1 and CDR2 from the germline V gene are LNHDA and SQIVND (reference sequence). CDR3 amino acids: CASSSSYEQYF. CDR3 nucleotide sequence: TGTGCCAGTAGCAGCTCCTACGAGCAGTACTTC.

The rearrangement links TRBV5-1 to TRBJ2-2, with TRBD2 identical over 9 bases. J lost 6 bases, V lost 3 bases, and 9 bases had no gene match. Germline values: CDR1 SGHRS, CDR2 YFSETQ. There are 16 residues in the CDR3. The CDR3 DNA is TGCGCCAGCAGCTCTCGCGGGGGGGCCTTCCCCGGGGAGCTGTTTTTT. Residues: CASSSRGGAFPGELFF.

This clone has only one observation. This sequence joins TRBV18 and TRBJ2-4, with D perhaps given as TRBD1 or TRBD2 (6 bases each). Germline V gene data show CDR1 as KGHSH and CDR2 as LQKENI. V was cut by 1 base and J by 5 bases, with 12 bases left in between. The CDR3 is 15 amino acids. CDR3 sequence reads: CASSPRGAVENIQYF. Written as DNA, the CDR3 is TGTGCCAGCTCACCACGGGGGGCCGTAGAAAACATTCAGTACTTC.

CDR3 sequence reads: CASSRQGMNTEAFF. CDR3 sequence (DNA): TGTGCCAGCAGCCGACAGGGGATGAACACTGAAGCTTTCTTT. The chain recombines TRBV6-6 with TRBJ1-1; 8 positions agree with TRBD1. Germline trimming cut 6 bases from V and 0 bases from J; bases unmatched to any gene: 3. Germline V CDR1 and CDR2: MNHNY, SVGAGI (reference sequence). This CDR3 contains 14 residues.